The clone carrying this TCR beta chain has more than one count but fewer than ten. The data are from a study of blood T cells in healthy people across ages. This CDR3 has 14 amino acids. Trimming stripped 7 bases from V and 0 bases from J, with 16 bases between. CDR1 is SQVTM and CDR2 is ANQGSEA in the germline V gene. Primers used in a second PCR of about 6 to 12 cycles were a sample-barcoded 5' primer and a J-beta primer mix. TCRdb itself ran the 5' RACE reads through MiXCR, one entry per CDR3 protein. This sample has 700,000 to 900,000 distinct CDR3 sequences, with around half found just once. The receptor was derived from a man aged 80 or over in good health. The specimen sequenced was blood. This chain uses TRBV29-1 with TRBJ2-7; D possibly corresponds to TRBD1 (6 bases). CDR3 loop: CSALLGTSSYEQYF. The CDR3 coding sequence is TGCAGCGCCCTTCTTGGGACATCCTCCTACGAGCAGTACTTC.